This T cell receptor beta chain was captured in a study of blood T cell repertoires in COVID-19. Across the whole study: The analysed material was cDNA or gDNA that came from T cells, B-cell-depleted T cells, or PBMCs.

V trimming: 10 bases; J trimming: 4 bases; junction bases outside the gene matches: 7. The CDR3 spans 12 residues. CDR1 is ENHRY and CDR2 is SYGVKD in the germline V gene. This table comes from immunoSEQ multiplex PCR, and its TCRdb copy is limited to in-frame clones, with some not included. The sample has 350,000 to 450,000 clones, roughly 85% seen once. The chain links TRBV10-3 to TRBJ2-7; 7 bases match TRBD1. Sequenced input: peripheral blood. The sequence came from a woman in her late teens or twenties with acute or convalescent COVID-19. In DNA, the CDR3 is TGTGCCAACCAAAGACAGGGTTACGAGCAGTACTTC. Protein product: CANQRQGYEQYF.